The 28 T cell receptor beta chains in this list originate from one sample, sequenced in a study of regulatory T cells in long-lasting Graves disease (dated by TCRdb to about 2021). Library construction relied on multiplex PCR. TCRdb shows the sequencer as Illumina HiSeq 4000. iRepertoire HTBI primers and Arm-PCR amplification of CDR3 regions were used to construct TCR beta libraries. In-frame beta chains were kept once TCRdb had trimmed the public reads at Q25 with fastp and called clones with MiXCR. Here each entry gathers all rows of one CDR3 protein and keeps the most common genes and DNA. This sample gives 250,000 to 300,000 distinct CDR3 sequences in total; about 18% of them show up just once. About 14% of the sample rests with the top ten. The sample's time point label, decoded: newly diagnosed GD, antithyroid drugs for less than 3 months. For both TCR sequencing and RNA sequencing, RNA was extracted from PBMCs in TRIzol.

This sample was also put to use in a study of T cells in Graves' hyperthyroidism and ophthalmopathy.

The sequences come from peripheral blood mononuclear cells (PBMCs), collected at new diagnosis, from a patient treated with antithyroid drugs. These receptors all stem from a woman younger than 45 with Graves disease. Donor details come from another sample of the same person, matched by shared clones.

This clonotype appeared many times. The gene calls are TRBV12-3 or TRBV12-4 and TRBJ1-2; D uncertain. V was trimmed by 4 bases and J by 8 bases, leaving 17 bases between them. The CDR3 is 14 residues long. The CDR3 sequence: CASSSIHTAGGYTF. The CDR3 DNA reads as TGTGCCAGCAGTTCTATTCACACGGCCGGAGGCTACACCTTC.

This clonotype was observed at least ten times. This chain joins TRBV6-1 and TRBJ2-2; tentatively, D is TRBD1 (5 bases). Trimming pared 6 bases from V and 5 bases from J, leaving 10 bases between. The germline gives CDR1 MNHNS, CDR2 SASEGT. The CDR3 consists of 13 residues. The DNA of the CDR3 is TGTGCCAGCAGCAAGACAGTGACCGGGGAGCTGTTTTTT. Amino acid sequence: CASSKTVTGELFF.

This clonotype was recorded at least ten times. V is TRBV11-2 and J is TRBJ1-1; TRBD1 matches at 7 bases. Losses at the gene ends were 6 bases for V and 4 bases for J; bases not matched to a gene: 2. CDR1 and CDR2 (germline): SGHAT, FQNNGV. The CDR3 totals 12 residues. The CDR3 region is CASRRGLTEAFF. The CDR3 region has the DNA TGTGCCAGCAGAAGGGGGCTCACTGAAGCTTTCTTT.

This clonotype occurred many times. This sequence joins TRBV2 and TRBJ2-3, with D perhaps TRBD2 (6 bases). Germline-derived CDR1 and CDR2 are SNHLY and FYNNEI. Deletions cut 1 base from V and 0 bases from J, with 8 bases between. The CDR3 has 15 residues. Written as DNA, the CDR3 is TGTGCCAGCAGTGAAGTAGGAGGGAGCACAGATACGCAGTATTTT. Residues: CASSEVGGSTDTQYF.

The rearrangement uses TRBV18 and TRBJ2-3; TRBD2 agrees at 8 bases. CDR1 and CDR2 from the germline V gene are KGHSH and LQKENI. Losses at the gene ends were 5 bases for V and 4 bases for J; bases not matched to a gene: 11. This CDR3 has 16 amino acids. CDR3 sequence (DNA): TGTGCCAGCTCAACGACCACCGTGACTAGCGCAGATACGCAGTATTTT. This gives the protein CASSTTTVTSADTQYF.

This clonotype was seen many times. The J gene is TRBJ2-7, the V gene TRBV20-1; D possibly matches TRBD1 or TRBD2 (5 bases each). This CDR3 contains 17 residues. With 1 base removed from V and 3 bases from J, the gap between germline ends came to 22 bases. Per germline, CDR1 DFQATT and CDR2 SNEGSKA (reference sequence). DNA of the CDR3: TGCAGTGCTAGAGTCAAGTTGTTGGGGGAGTTTCGCTACGAGCAGTACTTC. It specifies CSARVKLLGEFRYEQYF.

The chain couples TRBV5-1 to TRBJ1-1, with a tentative D call TRBD1 (6 bases). Germline CDR1 reads SGHRS; CDR2 reads YFSETQ. The ends were cut back, 1 base at V and 5 bases at J, with 18 bases in the middle. The CDR3 totals 16 residues. The chain's CDR3 is CASSLLVGGAMTEAFF. The CDR3 bases are TGCGCCAGCAGCTTGCTCGTGGGGGGCGCGATGACTGAAGCTTTCTTT.

This clonotype was seen a few times. For the CDR3, the DNA is TGCAGTGCTAGACACCCAACTAGCGGGGGAGGTAATGAGCAGTTCTTC. Its protein is CSARHPTSGGGNEQFF. The V call is TRBV20-1, the J call TRBJ2-1; 11 bases align to TRBD2. CDR1 is DFQATT and CDR2 is SNEGSKA in the germline V gene (reference sequence). The J segment lost 7 bases and the V segment lost 2 bases, leaving 10 bases of the junction unmatched. The CDR3 contains 16 residues.

V usage is TRBV5-4 and J usage is TRBJ2-1, with D possibly being TRBD1 (6 bases). Germline V gene sequence: CDR1 SGHNT, CDR2 YYREEE (reference sequence). This CDR3 spans 11 amino acids. V was trimmed by 2 bases and J by 10 bases, leaving 7 bases between them. CDR3 in amino acids: CASSFDREQFF. CDR3 nucleotide sequence: TGTGCCAGCAGCTTCGACAGGGAGCAGTTCTTC.

At least ten counts were recorded for this clonotype. The chain joins TRBV20-1 to TRBJ2-5; D could derive from TRBD1 or TRBD2 (5 bases each). Trimming pared 6 bases from V and 3 bases from J, leaving 11 bases between. The V gene's germline CDR1 is DFQATT and CDR2 SNEGSKA (reference sequence). This CDR3 is built from 12 residues. CDR3 nucleotides: TGCAGTGCCCAGGGACGGGAAGAGACCCAGTACTTC. It yields the protein CSAQGREETQYF.

Points on this clonotype: A far larger clone is a single base away, which makes a read error likely. The J gene is TRBJ2-5, the V gene TRBV7-9; a possible D gene is TRBD2 (5 bases). Germline lookup yields CDR1 SEHNR and CDR2 FQNEAQ (reference sequence). This CDR3 has 13 amino acids. The germline V and J ends were trimmed by 3 bases and 5 bases, with 10 bases remaining between them. This chain's CDR3 is CASSLSGSETQYF. DNA for the CDR3: TGTGCCAGCAGCTTGAGCGGTTCGGAGACCCAGTACTTC. The variable domain in full, completed from reference TRBV7-9 and TRBJ2-5, reads DTGVSQNPRHKITKRGQNVTFRCDPISEHNRLYWYRQTLGQGPEFLTYFQNEAQLEKSRLLSDRFSAERPKGSFSTLEIQRTEQGDSAMYLCASSLSGSETQYFGPGTRLLVL.

This clonotype showed up many times. The chain combines TRBV6-1 with TRBJ2-2, with 7 bases lining up with TRBD2. CDR1 and CDR2 (germline): MNHNS, SASEGT. Unmatched junction bases numbered 12, after V lost 6 bases and J lost 5 bases. CDR3 length equals 16 residues. CDR3: CASSSPGGGSTGELFF. The CDR3 nucleotides are TGTGCCAGCAGCAGTCCGGGGGGAGGATCAACCGGGGAGCTGTTTTTT.

This clonotype was counted at least ten times. This rearrangement joins TRBV3-1 to TRBJ1-1; D gene unclear. Germline V gene lookup returns CDR1 LGHDT and CDR2 YNNKEL (reference sequence). The V end was cut by 3 bases, the J end by 2 bases, with 13 bases between. This CDR3 spans 15 amino acids. Here the CDR3 DNA reads TGTGCCAGCAGCCATCATGACCTAGGAAACACTGAAGCTTTCTTT. Encoded protein: CASSHHDLGNTEAFF.

This clonotype was counted ten times or more. The rearrangement links TRBV12-5 to TRBJ1-2; no clear D. Deletions cut 6 bases from V and 6 bases from J, with 11 bases between. This CDR3 has 12 residues. Germline loops: CDR1 LGHNT, CDR2 FRNRAP. The CDR3 coding sequence is TGTGCTAGTGGACTGGACCGGAATGGCTACACCTTC. It translates to CASGLDRNGYTF.

This clonotype was found many times. This chain links TRBV2 with TRBJ2-2; D ambiguous. This CDR3 has 15 amino acids. Germline V gene lookup returns CDR1 SNHLY and CDR2 FYNNEI. V lost 7 bases, J lost 0 bases, and 12 bases lay in between. The CDR3, as DNA: TGTGCCAGCAACTTAAGAGGAGCGAACACCGGGGAGCTGTTTTTT. Its translation: CASNLRGANTGELFF.

This clonotype was counted a few times. V gene TRBV20-1 combines with J gene TRBJ2-5, with D maybe TRBD1 (5 bases). Trimming took 6 bases from V and 0 from J, leaving 11 bases between them. The CDR3 extends over 13 amino acids. Germline assignment: CDR1 DFQATT and CDR2 SNEGSKA (reference sequence). CDR3 protein: CSATQGYQETQYF. As DNA, the CDR3 is TGCAGTGCCACGCAGGGTTACCAAGAGACCCAGTACTTC.

There are many counts of this clonotype. The rearrangement links TRBV3-1 to TRBJ2-3; 9 bases match TRBD2. CDR3 length: 18 residues. After removal of 2 bases from V and 4 bases from J, the junction contained 13 bases not matched to a gene. CDR1 and CDR2 (germline): LGHDT, YNNKEL (reference sequence). The CDR3 DNA follows: TGTGCCAGCAGCCAACCCGTGGGGATGGCGGGGGGGCCAGATACGCAGTATTTT. Protein sequence: CASSQPVGMAGGPDTQYF.

For this clonotype: This may be a read error: a much more frequent sequence differs by one nucleotide. The chain links TRBV6-1 to TRBJ1-1; D gene unclear. V dropped 6 bases and J dropped 6 bases, with 11 bases sitting between them. Germline V gene sequence: CDR1 MNHNS, CDR2 SASEGT. There are 12 residues in the CDR3. CDR3 nucleotide sequence: TGTGCCAGCAGCCGAAGTAACGCTGAAGCTTTCTTT. Translating gives CASSRSNAEAFF.

The rearrangement links TRBV18 to TRBJ2-1; the D gene could be TRBD1 or TRBD2 (5 bases each). Per the germline V gene, CDR1 is KGHSH and CDR2 is LQKENI. Deletions cut 4 bases from V and 6 bases from J, with 13 bases between. The CDR3 loop spans 14 amino acids. The CDR3 DNA reads TGTGCCAGCTCACTTAGCCGGGGCCCCAATGAGCAGTTCTTC. This sequence encodes CASSLSRGPNEQFF.

The chain carries TRBV20-1 and TRBJ2-7; no definite D call. V was shortened by 0 bases and J by 2 bases, with 2 bases between the two germline ends. Germline V gene sequence: CDR1 DFQATT, CDR2 SNEGSKA (reference sequence). This CDR3 has 11 amino acids. CDR3 in amino acids: CSARDAYEQYF. For the CDR3, the DNA is TGCAGTGCTAGAGATGCCTACGAGCAGTACTTC.

Only a few counts were recorded for this clonotype. The germline gene is not matched at one end of the junction; a read error may be the cause. The chain joins TRBV12-3 or TRBV12-4 to TRBJ1-5; possibly TRBD1 for D (5 bases). CDR3 size: 16 residues. CDR3 loop: CASSLGGSYSDQPQHF. The DNA for the CDR3 is TGTGCCAGCAGTTTGGGGGGATCATATAGCGATCAGCCCCAGCATTTT.

The sample holds many counts of this clonotype. The chain couples TRBV3-1 to TRBJ2-2; no firm D call. The V gene's germline CDR1 is LGHDT and CDR2 YNNKEL (reference sequence). The germline V and J ends were trimmed by 6 bases and 4 bases, with 12 bases remaining between them. This CDR3 is 14 amino acids long. The CDR3 DNA reads TGTGCCAGCAGTCAATGGATGAGCACCGGGGAGCTGTTTTTT. This gives the protein CASSQWMSTGELFF.

This clonotype was counted many times. The genes are TRBV7-9 and TRBJ1-5; 9 nucleotides agree with TRBD1. Germline CDR1 is SEHNR and CDR2 is FQNEAQ (reference sequence). The CDR3 extends over 16 amino acids. The J segment lost 6 bases and the V segment lost 3 bases, leaving 9 bases of the junction unmatched. The DNA of the CDR3 is TGTGCCAGCAGCTTCGACGACAGGGGGAAGGGTCAGCCCCAGCATTTT. Residues: CASSFDDRGKGQPQHF.

A word on this clonotype: A far larger clone is only one base removed, so a read error is likely. The chain carries TRBV2 and TRBJ1-1, with D perhaps matching TRBD1 (6 bases). The CDR3 contains 14 residues. In germline, CDR1 is SNHLY, CDR2 FYNNEI. CDR3 sequence (DNA): TGTGCCAGCAGCCCGGAGGCAGGGGACACTGAGGCTTTCTTT. Translating it yields CASSPEAGDTEAFF.

At least ten counts were recorded for this clonotype. This sequence joins TRBV20-1 and TRBJ1-2; tentative D call: TRBD1 (5 bases). CDR3 length: 14 residues. V was shortened by 0 bases and J by 5 bases, with 13 bases between the two germline ends. Germline V lookup: CDR1 DFQATT, CDR2 SNEGSKA (reference sequence). The CDR3 region has the DNA TGCAGTGCTAGAGATCTTCGGGGGGGATATGGCTACACCTTC. Its protein is CSARDLRGGYGYTF.

This clonotype has ten or more counts. The chain is built from TRBV10-3 and TRBJ1-5; D is ambiguous. The V end lost 6 bases, the J end lost 5 bases, and 11 bases lay between the germline ends. The CDR3 runs 13 residues. Per germline, CDR1 ENHRY and CDR2 SYGVKD. The CDR3 DNA sequence: TGTGCCATCAGCCGGGAATCAGATCAGCCCCAGCATTTT. This encodes CAISRESDQPQHF.

This rearrangement joins TRBV20-1 to TRBJ2-1, with 9 bases aligning to TRBD1. V trimming: 6 bases; J trimming: 2 bases; junction bases outside the gene matches: 8. In germline, CDR1 is DFQATT, CDR2 SNEGSKA (reference sequence). The CDR3 has 15 amino acids. The CDR3 protein is CSARPGQGPYNEQFF. DNA of the CDR3: TGCAGTGCGCGCCCGGGACAGGGACCCTACAATGAGCAGTTCTTC.

Many counts were recorded for this clonotype. The chain combines TRBV4-1 with TRBJ2-7; 7 bases map to TRBD1. This CDR3 spans 16 amino acids. Losses at the gene ends were 5 bases for V and 1 base for J; bases not matched to a gene: 11. Germline V gene sequence: CDR1 MGHRA, CDR2 YSYEKL. The CDR3 region has the DNA TGCGCCAGCAGCGAATGGACCGGGACAGTTTCCTACGAGCAGTACTTC. Its protein is CASSEWTGTVSYEQYF.